A selection of T cell receptor beta chains follows, all from one sample in a study of blood T cell repertoires in COVID-19. Assay: immunoSEQ multiplex PCR; the TCRdb copy retains only in-frame clones and omits some. In the table there are 150,000 to 180,000 clones, 84% of which are singletons. The sequenced material came from PBMCs or T cells enriched from blood (not recorded which). Receptors were obtained from a man aged 50 or older who had recovered from COVID-19. Both conserved end residues are part of each CDR3.

17 | TRBJ2-2 | TRBV5-1 | CASSFREQGASTGELFF
14 | TRBJ1-1 | TRBV6-5 | CASSYSGRGTEAFF
12 | TRBJ2-7 | TRBV6-5 | CASTAVHYEQYF
13 | TRBJ1-1 | TRBV3-1/TRBV3-2 | CASSPWDSAEAFF
13 | TRBJ1-6 | TRBV29-1 | CSVAFGNNSPLHF
14 | TRBJ1-5 | TRBV5-4 | CASSADNSNQPQHF
17 | TRBJ2-6 | TRBV5-1 | CASSRSQGVSGANVLTF
13 | TRBJ2-7 | TRBV29-1 | CSAEGTGGAEQYF
13 | TRBJ1-5 | TRBV7-8 | CASGSGSNQPQHF
15 | TRBJ1-1 | TRBV5-1 | CASSLDSLQNTEAFF